The 5 T cell receptor beta chains presented below share a single source sample, sequenced in a study of beta chain features in type 1 diabetes. General observations from the study: TCRB CDR3 length was moderately but significantly reduced in all four CD4+ subsets of Type 1 diabetes patients.

These TCRs' antigens remain unknown. Every bit of the isolated RNA underwent reverse transcription, so sequencing read expressed TCRB transcripts. TCRdb's table, derived via immunoSEQ multiplex PCR, lists solely in-frame clones and lacks some. This sample has 150,000 to 200,000 clones; roughly 60% occur once, and the top ten carry 0.08% to 0.1%. Sequenced material: naive CD4+ T cells from blood. These receptors came from a man aged 30-40 years with type 1 diabetes.

This sequence joins TRBV23-1 and TRBJ2-6, with D perhaps TRBD1 (5 bases). TRBV23-1 is labeled an ORF, and its function is uncertain. This CDR3 comprises 18 residues. Trimming took 1 base from V and 1 from J, leaving 14 bases between them. CDR3 loop: CASSQYRWYGSGANVLTF. In DNA, the CDR3 is TGCGCCAGCAGTCAATACAGGTGGTATGGTTCTGGGGCCAACGTCCTGACTTTC.

This clone occurred a few times. The chain employs TRBV30 and TRBJ2-7; TRBD1 agrees at 7 bases. Germline V gives CDR1 GTSNPN, CDR2 SVGIG (reference sequence). V lost 2 bases and J lost 6; bases outside the gene matches: 19. The CDR3 spans 17 residues. The chain's CDR3 is CAWSRTGFFETSREQYF. CDR3 nucleotides: TGTGCCTGGAGTAGGACAGGTTTTTTTGAAACTTCTCGCGAGCAGTACTTC.

The rearrangement links TRBV9 to TRBJ1-5, with unresolved D. Germline lookup yields CDR1 SGDLS and CDR2 YYNGEE. This CDR3 contains 14 residues. V lost 4 bases to trimming and J lost 0 bases, with 8 bases between them. The CDR3 sequence is CASSFSDSNQPQHF. The CDR3 nucleotides read TGTGCCAGCAGCTTCAGCGATAGCAATCAGCCCCAGCATTTT.

This clone turned up a few times. The chain couples TRBV18 to TRBJ2-1, with D hard to call. The germline V and J ends were trimmed by 3 bases and 10 bases, with 13 bases remaining between them. CDR3 length: 13 amino acids. Germline V lookup: CDR1 KGHSH, CDR2 LQKENI. CDR3 DNA sequence: TGTGCCAGCTCACCGGGTTCCAACGAGGAGCAGTTCTTC. The encoded protein is CASSPGSNEEQFF.

This clone has only a few counts. The chain recombines TRBV30 with TRBJ2-5; perhaps TRBD1 as D (6 bases). Deletions cut 0 bases from V and 2 bases from J, with 16 bases between. The CDR3 runs to 16 residues. Germline CDR1 GTSNPN, CDR2 SVGIG (reference sequence). CDR3 nucleotides: TGTGCCTGGAGTGTCGGGACAAACATGCCTCAAGAGACCCAGTACTTC. Protein product: CAWSVGTNMPQETQYF.